The 10 T cell receptor beta chains listed next were all sequenced from one sample in a study of T cell responses to AZD1222 COVID-19 vaccine. The method was immunoSEQ multiplex PCR; TCRdb's version includes in-frame clones alone and lacks a portion of them. The table has around 120,000 clones, 88% seen once. The sequencing here drew on peripheral blood, taken on day 0 of MenACWY control vaccination. The receptors here all came from an adult in good health.

The J gene is TRBJ2-7, the V gene TRBV4-1; D not certain. In germline, CDR1 is MGHRA, CDR2 YSYEKL. CDR3 length: 14 amino acids. Trimming cost V 6 bases and J 0 bases, with 12 bases left between them. The CDR3 here is CASSAGLISYEQYF. DNA of the CDR3: TGCGCCAGCAGTGCTGGGCTAATCTCCTACGAGCAGTACTTC.

The gene calls are TRBV20-1 and TRBJ2-7; D unclear. The V gene lost 0 bases and the J gene lost 6 bases, with 6 bases spanning the gap. Germline CDR1 is DFQATT and CDR2 is SNEGSKA (reference sequence). This CDR3 contains 11 residues. The CDR3 coding sequence is TGCAGTGCTAGAGATCAACCCGAGCAGTACTTC. Protein product: CSARDQPEQYF.

This clone was observed a single time. The V and J genes are TRBV5-4 and TRBJ2-1; 14 bases match TRBD2. The CDR3 has 16 residues. With 2 bases clipped from V and 9 bases from J, the junction kept 7 bases outside the gene matches. Germline CDR1 SGHNT, CDR2 YYREEE (reference sequence). The CDR3 DNA sequence: TGTGCCAGCAGCTTTAGGGGACTAGCGGGAGTAGTTGAGCAGTTCTTC. This gives the protein CASSFRGLAGVVEQFF.

J is TRBJ2-1 and V is TRBV7-9, with 13 nucleotides matching TRBD2. The CDR3 has 15 residues. V shed 5 bases, J shed 8 bases, and the junction held 6 bases outside the gene matches. The germline V gene has CDR1 SEHNR and CDR2 FQNEAQ (reference sequence). The CDR3 region is CASSMGLAGSYEQFF. DNA for the CDR3: TGTGCCAGCAGCATGGGACTAGCGGGATCATATGAGCAGTTCTTC.

The chain links TRBV4-2 to TRBJ1-3, with 8 bases lining up with TRBD1. Germline loops: CDR1 LGHNA, CDR2 YNFKEQ. CDR3 length: 21 residues. V lost 0 bases and J lost 0; bases outside the gene matches: 16. CDR3: CASSQETVAGGRISSGNTIYF. In nucleotides, the CDR3 is TGTGCCAGCAGCCAAGAAACGGTGGCAGGGGGCCGAATAAGCTCTGGAAACACCATATATTTT.

The V and J genes are TRBV5-1 and TRBJ2-6; D is possibly TRBD1 (7 bases). The CDR3 sequence is 17 residues long. Trimming took off 4 bases at V and 2 bases at J, with 16 bases between the two ends. Germline CDR1 SGHRS, CDR2 YFSETQ. CDR3 nucleotides: TGCGCCAGCAGCAGCGGACAGGTAGCGGCTGGGGCCAACGTCCTGACTTTC. Translation: CASSSGQVAAGANVLTF.

This chain uses TRBV27 with TRBJ2-2; no reliable D call. V was trimmed by 2 bases and J by 7 bases, leaving 2 bases between them. The CDR3 is 11 amino acids. Germline CDR1 reads MNHEY; CDR2 reads SMNVEV (reference sequence). CDR3 bases: TGTGCCAGCAGTTTACGCGGGGAGCTGTTTTTT. Amino acids: CASSLRGELFF.

This clone was seen only once. The chain uses TRBV28 and TRBJ2-3; maybe TRBD1 (5 bases). V was cut by 7 bases and J by 2 bases, with 7 bases left in between. The CDR3 covers 12 residues. Germline lookup yields CDR1 MDHEN and CDR2 SYDVKM. DNA of the CDR3: TGTGCCAGCACCAGGGACACAGATACGCAGTATTTT. As protein: CASTRDTDTQYF.

This chain connects TRBV25-1 to TRBJ2-5; possibly TRBD1 for D (5 bases). The germline gives CDR1 MGHDK, CDR2 SYGVNS. The CDR3 has 13 residues. V was trimmed by 2 bases and J by 4 bases, leaving 8 bases between them. The CDR3 DNA reads as TGTGCCAGCAGTGAACAGGGTAGAGAGACCCAGTACTTC. Encoded protein: CASSEQGRETQYF.

The chain combines TRBV27 with TRBJ1-1; TRBD1 matches 7 bases. Germline V gene data show CDR1 as MNHEY and CDR2 as SMNVEV (reference sequence). The CDR3 is made up of 14 amino acids. Losses at the gene ends were 5 bases for V and 0 bases for J; bases not matched to a gene: 3. The CDR3 loop is CASSKTGMNTEAFF. CDR3 DNA: TGTGCCAGCAGTAAGACAGGGATGAACACTGAAGCTTTCTTT.